These 26 T cell receptor beta chains were all obtained from the same sample, sequenced in a study of blood T cell repertoires in COVID-19 (dated by TCRdb to 2019 to 2021). Library preparation used the immunoSEQ multiplex PCR assay. Sourced from immuneACCESS, this table was stored by TCRdb with only in-frame sequences that have V and J called. A share of the clones is absent; for the studies checked, an unresolved V gene accounts for under half, and the remainder has no known explanation. This sample comprises approximately 140,000 clones, about 82% of them detected only once. The ten largest clonotypes hold over 8% of the sample. Sequenced: peripheral blood. The receptors here all came from a woman aged 60-75 years with acute or convalescent COVID-19.

This clone showed up just once. The chain has TRBV19 and TRBJ1-1; possible D gene TRBD1, 5 bases. The CDR3 runs to 14 residues. Trimming removed 3 bases from V and 1 base from J, with 9 bases in between. Germline values: CDR1 LNHDA, CDR2 SQIVND (reference sequence). In DNA form, the CDR3 reads TGTGCCAGTAGTATGTACAGGACGAACACTGAAGCTTTCTTT. Translation gives CASSMYRTNTEAFF.

The V call is TRBV5-5, the J call TRBJ2-5; possibly TRBD1 for D (6 bases). The CDR3 consists of 13 residues. Trimming took off 0 bases at V and 4 bases at J, with 7 bases between the two ends. Germline lookup yields CDR1 SGHKS and CDR2 YYEKEE (reference sequence). The CDR3 DNA sequence: TGTGCCAGCAGCTTGGCAGGGGTAGAGACCCAGTACTTC. Amino acids: CASSLAGVETQYF. Complete variable domain (other parts from reference TRBV5-5 and TRBJ2-5): DAGVTQSPTHLIKTRGQQVTLRCSPISGHKSVSWYQQVLGQGPQFIFQYYEKEERGRGNFPDRFSARQFPNYSSELNVNALLLGDSALYLCASSLAGVETQYFGPGTRLLVL.

V is TRBV28 and J is TRBJ1-4; TRBD1 agrees at 8 bases. CDR3 size: 14 residues. CDR1 and CDR2 from the germline V gene are MDHEN and SYDVKM. Trimming cost V 6 bases and J 8 bases; bases outside gene matches: 8. The CDR3 is CASSFRGLEEKLFF. CDR3 in DNA: TGTGCCAGCAGCTTCAGGGGGCTGGAAGAAAAACTGTTTTTT. Filled out from reference TRBV28 and TRBJ1-4, the complete variable domain reads DVKVTQSSRYLVKRTGEKVFLECVQDMDHENMFWYRQDPGLGLRLIYFSYDVKMKEKGDIPEGYSVSREKKERFSLILESASTNQTSMYLCASSFRGLEEKLFFGSGTQLSVL.

This sequence joins TRBV11-3 and TRBJ2-4, with 10 nucleotides matching TRBD2. Germline CDR1 reads SGHNT; CDR2 reads YENEEA. This CDR3 comprises 18 residues. V shed 0 bases and J 1 base; nucleotides not matched to a gene: 6. The DNA of the CDR3 is TGTGCCAGCAGCTTAGATCCAGCGGGGGGGCGTGCCAAAAACATTCAGTACTTC. Its protein product is CASSLDPAGGRAKNIQYF.

The chain has TRBV25-1 and TRBJ2-6, with D uncertain. V gave up 8 bases and J gave up 0 bases, with 5 bases separating them. The length of the CDR3 is 13 residues. Looked up from germline, CDR1 is MGHDK and CDR2 is SYGVNS. This CDR3 is CASGHSGANVLTF. The DNA for the CDR3 is TGTGCCAGCGGGCACTCTGGGGCCAACGTCCTGACTTTC.

This clone occurred a few times. This sequence joins TRBV18 and TRBJ2-2, with D possibly matching TRBD1 (5 bases). Germline V gene sequence: CDR1 KGHSH, CDR2 LQKENI. The CDR3 has 16 amino acids. Trimming removed 1 base at V and 0 bases at J, with 9 bases between. Written as DNA, the CDR3 is TGTGCCAGCTCACCACAACAGGCTGCGAACACCGGGGAGCTGTTTTTT. It is translated as CASSPQQAANTGELFF.

The rearrangement joins TRBV9 to TRBJ2-2; D possibly corresponds to TRBD2 (6 bases). V was shortened by 2 bases and J by 3 bases, with 17 bases between the two germline ends. Germline CDR1 reads SGDLS; CDR2 reads YYNGEE. The CDR3 totals 17 residues. CDR3 amino acids: CASSVGPRRGYTGELFF. The CDR3 region has the DNA TGTGCCAGCAGCGTTGGACCAAGGCGGGGTTACACCGGGGAGCTGTTTTTT.

This chain uses TRBV24-1 with TRBJ2-3; possibly TRBD2 for D (5 bases). Trimming pared 5 bases from V and 3 bases from J, leaving 11 bases between. Germline CDR1 KGHDR, CDR2 SFDVKD. The CDR3 covers 14 residues. CDR3 loop: CATSASPGTDTQYF. For the CDR3, the DNA is TGTGCCACCAGTGCCTCGCCGGGGACAGATACGCAGTATTTT.

This sequence joins TRBV11-3 and TRBJ2-5, with 9 bases aligning to TRBD2. Germline CDR1 SGHNT, CDR2 YENEEA. V was clipped by 2 bases and J by 2 bases; unmatched bases: 12. This CDR3 spans 18 amino acids. The CDR3 coding sequence is TGTGCCAGCAGCTTATGGGAATTGGCGGGGGGGGAGCAAGAGACCCAGTACTTC. Amino acid sequence: CASSLWELAGGEQETQYF.

The chain carries TRBV3-1 (or the pseudogene TRBV3-2) and TRBJ2-7; D is perhaps TRBD2 (6 bases). V was cut by 2 bases and J by 3 bases, with 26 bases left in between. The CDR3 consists of 19 residues. Per germline, CDR1 LGHDT and CDR2 YNNKEL (reference sequence). The chain's CDR3 is CASSQRGLSSGLVFYEQYF. CDR3 coding DNA: TGTGCCAGCAGCCAACGCGGACTTTCCTCGGGACTTGTCTTCTACGAGCAGTACTTC.

This chain joins TRBV19 and TRBJ2-2, with D possibly matching TRBD2 (5 bases). V lost 1 base, J lost 5 bases, and 14 bases lay in between. CDR3 length equals 16 residues. The V gene's germline CDR1 is LNHDA and CDR2 SQIVND (reference sequence). CDR3 sequence reads: CASSIAGGFPTGELFF. In nucleotides, the CDR3 is TGTGCCAGTAGTATAGCAGGCGGGTTTCCTACCGGGGAGCTGTTTTTT.

J is TRBJ2-2 and V is TRBV5-1; 9 nucleotides line up with TRBD1. The V and J ends lost 2 bases and 7 bases, in that order; junction bases with no gene match: 3. The germline gives CDR1 SGHRS, CDR2 YFSETQ. CDR3 length: 14 residues. The CDR3 coding sequence is TGCGCCAGCAGCTTTGGACAGGGGATCGGGGAGCTGTTTTTT. Protein sequence: CASSFGQGIGELFF.

This clone was recorded at least ten times. The V call is TRBV4-1, the J call TRBJ2-1; 10 bases match TRBD2. CDR1 MGHRA and CDR2 YSYEKL come from the germline V gene. The CDR3 consists of 17 residues. V was pared by 4 bases and J by 1 base, with 7 bases of the junction left unmatched. Here the CDR3 DNA reads TGCGCCAGCAGCCTCAGCCTAGCGGGGGCGTCCTACAATGAGCAGTTCTTC. Amino acids: CASSLSLAGASYNEQFF.

V usage is TRBV19 and J usage is TRBJ1-5, with 8 positions matching TRBD1. This CDR3 is 19 amino acids long. With V trimmed by 1 base and J by 3 bases, 14 bases remained unmatched. CDR1 is LNHDA, CDR2 SQIVND, per germline (reference sequence). The CDR3 nucleotides read TGTGCCAGTAGTATAGTAAAGTCGGGTGGACAGGGACTCAATCAGCCCCAGCATTTT. Translating gives CASSIVKSGGQGLNQPQHF.

The gene calls are TRBV19 and TRBJ2-7; 7 bases are a match to TRBD1. Germline V gives CDR1 LNHDA, CDR2 SQIVND (reference sequence). The CDR3 runs 15 residues. This chain's CDR3 is CVRSTGTEAHYEQYF. CDR3 nucleotide sequence: TGTGTTCGCTCTACTGGGACAGAAGCGCACTACGAGCAGTACTTC.

The V call is TRBV6-5, the J call TRBJ1-1; a possible D gene is TRBD1 (5 bases). In germline, CDR1 is MNHEY, CDR2 SVGAGI. The CDR3 has 14 residues. V shed 0 bases and J shed 1 base, with 6 bases lying between them. The CDR3 bases are TGTGCCAGCAGTTACTCGGGGGGGAACACTGAAGCTTTCTTT. Protein sequence: CASSYSGGNTEAFF.

J is TRBJ2-1 and V is TRBV30, with D perhaps TRBD1 (6 bases). The V gene lost 3 bases and the J gene lost 8 bases, with 17 bases spanning the gap. Per the germline V gene, CDR1 is GTSNPN and CDR2 is SVGIG (reference sequence). This CDR3 spans 14 amino acids. For the CDR3, the DNA is TGTGCCTGGAGGGGGCTCCAGGGGTGGGATGAGCAGTTCTTC. Its protein is CAWRGLQGWDEQFF.

This clone has a single count. V is TRBV6-1 and J is TRBJ2-7, with a possible D match to TRBD2 (6 bases). Trimming left V 2 bases short and J 3 bases short, with 11 bases between. Per the germline V gene, CDR1 is MNHNS and CDR2 is SASEGT. The length of the CDR3 is 14 residues. CDR3 sequence (DNA): TGTGCCAGCAGTGAACTCCCGGGGGACTACGAGCAGTACTTC. Translation gives CASSELPGDYEQYF.

This chain connects TRBV19 to TRBJ1-2; possibly TRBD1 for D (5 bases). With 9 bases removed from V and 6 bases from J, the gap between germline ends came to 23 bases. The CDR3 consists of 15 residues. The V gene's germline CDR1 is LNHDA and CDR2 SQIVND (reference sequence). CDR3 DNA sequence: TGTGCCAGCCGACTTATAGCGGTGGGGGTTGATGGCTACACCTTC. It translates to CASRLIAVGVDGYTF.

The chain links TRBV24-1 to TRBJ1-5; 7 positions match TRBD1. The trim removed 2 bases at V and 0 bases at J, leaving 6 bases unmatched. Germline V CDR1 and CDR2: KGHDR, SFDVKD. The CDR3 is 17 amino acids. The CDR3 DNA reads as TGTGCCACCAGTGATTCCGGGACAGCCTTTAGCAATCAGCCCCAGCATTTT. Residues: CATSDSGTAFSNQPQHF.

The chain's CDR3 is CASSYLGHSVEQYF. Here the CDR3 DNA reads TGTGCCAGCAGTTACTTAGGACACAGCGTCGAGCAGTACTTC. The rearrangement joins TRBV6-6 to TRBJ2-7; tentative D call: TRBD1 (5 bases). CDR3 size: 14 residues. V gave up 1 base and J gave up 6 bases, with 13 bases separating them. Germline V gene sequence: CDR1 MNHNY, CDR2 SVGAGI (reference sequence).

V gene TRBV11-2 combines with J gene TRBJ2-7; tentatively, D is TRBD2 (6 bases). V gave up 4 bases and J gave up 0 bases, with 13 bases separating them. The V gene's germline CDR1 is SGHAT and CDR2 FQNNGV. The CDR3 is made up of 15 amino acids. This chain's CDR3 is CASSWRVSGSYEQYF. CDR3 bases: TGTGCCAGCAGCTGGAGGGTATCAGGCTCCTACGAGCAGTACTTC.

This clone appeared a few times. The chain employs TRBV28 and TRBJ1-3; unclear D gene. Deletions cut 6 bases from V and 6 bases from J, with 9 bases between. This CDR3 spans 12 amino acids. Germline lookup yields CDR1 MDHEN and CDR2 SYDVKM. As DNA, the CDR3 is TGTGCCAGCAGGGAAACAGAAAACACCATATATTTT. It translates to CASRETENTIYF.

The chain links TRBV20-1 to TRBJ1-5; maybe TRBD1 (6 bases). CDR1 and CDR2 from the germline V gene are DFQATT and SNEGSKA (reference sequence). Trimming took off 7 bases at V and 6 bases at J, with 10 bases between the two ends. This CDR3 region has 11 residues. The CDR3 sequence: CSGGQGQPQHF. DNA for the CDR3: TGCAGTGGGGGGCAGGGTCAGCCCCAGCATTTT.

The chain employs TRBV9 and TRBJ2-5; 11 bases agree with TRBD2. Germline CDR1 is SGDLS and CDR2 is YYNGEE. There are 16 residues in the CDR3. V trimming: 0 bases; J trimming: 5 bases; junction bases outside the gene matches: 6. The CDR3 region has the DNA TGTGCCAGCAGCGTAGGTAGCGGGGGGGCCTATGAGACCCAGTACTTC. As protein: CASSVGSGGAYETQYF.

This sequence joins TRBV5-5 and TRBJ1-2, with TRBD1 matching 8 bases. This CDR3 is built from 14 residues. The junction had 4 bases not matched to a gene; V was cut back by 2 bases and J by 4 bases. From germline, CDR1 is SGHKS and CDR2 YYEKEE (reference sequence). In DNA, the CDR3 is TGTGCCAGCAGCTTATCACAGGGGGGCTATGGCTACACCTTC. Encoded protein: CASSLSQGGYGYTF. Full variable domain (outside the CDR3, taken from reference TRBV5-5 and TRBJ1-2): DAGVTQSPTHLIKTRGQQVTLRCSPISGHKSVSWYQQVLGQGPQFIFQYYEKEERGRGNFPDRFSARQFPNYSSELNVNALLLGDSALYLCASSLSQGGYGYTFGSGTRLTVV.